Reported below is one T cell receptor beta chain. Its antigen remains unidentified. The sample comes from a study of shared clonotypes between healthy human individuals. Study-wide context: Aged 18 to 49, the donors were two women and a few men. General study findings and limits: In this cohort, only blood was sampled, and tissue repertoires likely differ.

This CDR3 region has 13 residues. CDR1 and CDR2 (germline): MNHNS, SASEGT. The junction had 3 bases not matched to a gene; V was cut back by 5 bases and J by 6 bases. Profiling relied on immunoSEQ multiplex PCR, and the TCRdb table lists in-frame clones only, not all of them. The sample shows roughly 1,600,000 clones, 98% of them seen only once. This chain joins TRBV6-1 and TRBJ1-5; 8 nucleotides align to TRBD1. The sequenced sample was naive CD4+ T cells sorted from blood. Specified subset: CD45RA+ positively selected. This sequence was found in a man aged 25-45 years in good health. CDR3 sequence reads: CASSPDRVQPQHF. The CDR3 DNA reads TGTGCCAGCAGTCCGGACAGGGTTCAGCCCCAGCATTTT.